Detailed here is one TCR beta chain. The authors' processing: Nucleated cell counts were estimated from reference gene primer amplification. The repertoire was sequenced with immunoSEQ multiplex PCR; TCRdb's copy has only in-frame clones and lacks some. Clone size and V and J calls were adopted from that table, with D and trimming inferred from the DNA. The data show about 240,000 clones, about nine tenths seen once. The data derive from a study of blood T cell repertoires in COVID-19. Across the whole study: Sources were T cells, B-cell-depleted T cells, or PBMCs; the material itself was cDNA or gDNA.

Germline V gene data show CDR1 as LNHDA and CDR2 as SQIVND (reference sequence). V lost 1 base to trimming and J lost 2 bases, with 11 bases between them. The CDR3 extends over 15 amino acids. The source of this sequence is a man in his 60s who had recovered from COVID-19. J is TRBJ1-2 and V is TRBV19, with D possibly matching TRBD1 (6 bases). Sequences were obtained from peripheral blood. CDR3: CASSIGMQGNYGYTF. The CDR3 nucleotides are TGTGCCAGTAGTATAGGAATGCAGGGGAACTATGGCTACACCTTC.